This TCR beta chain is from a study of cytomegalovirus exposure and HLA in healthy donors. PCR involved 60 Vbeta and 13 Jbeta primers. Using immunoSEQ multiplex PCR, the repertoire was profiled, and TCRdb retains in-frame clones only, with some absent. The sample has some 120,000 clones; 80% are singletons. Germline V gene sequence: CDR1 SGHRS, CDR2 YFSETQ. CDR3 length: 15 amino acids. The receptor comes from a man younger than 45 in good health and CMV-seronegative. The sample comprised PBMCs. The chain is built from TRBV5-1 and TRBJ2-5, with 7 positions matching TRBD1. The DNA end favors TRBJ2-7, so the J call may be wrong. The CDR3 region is CASSLGGTDIYEQYF. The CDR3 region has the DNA TGCGCCAGCAGCTTGGGGGGGACAGATATCTACGAGCAGTACTTC.